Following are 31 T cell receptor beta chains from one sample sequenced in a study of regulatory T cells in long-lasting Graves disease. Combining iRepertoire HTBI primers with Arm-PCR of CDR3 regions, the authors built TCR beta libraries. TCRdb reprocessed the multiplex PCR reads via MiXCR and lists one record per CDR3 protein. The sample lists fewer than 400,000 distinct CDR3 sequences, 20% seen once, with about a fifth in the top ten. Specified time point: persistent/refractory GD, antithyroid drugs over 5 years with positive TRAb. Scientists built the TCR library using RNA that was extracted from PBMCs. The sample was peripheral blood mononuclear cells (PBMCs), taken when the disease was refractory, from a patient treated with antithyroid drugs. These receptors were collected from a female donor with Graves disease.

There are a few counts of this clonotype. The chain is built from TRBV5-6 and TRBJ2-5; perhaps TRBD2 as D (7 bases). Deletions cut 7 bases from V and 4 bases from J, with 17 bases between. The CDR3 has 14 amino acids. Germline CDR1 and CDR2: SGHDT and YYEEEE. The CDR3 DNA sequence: TGTGCCAGCTTGTCCACGGGGGGCCGAGAGACCCAGTACTTC. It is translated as CASLSTGGRETQYF.

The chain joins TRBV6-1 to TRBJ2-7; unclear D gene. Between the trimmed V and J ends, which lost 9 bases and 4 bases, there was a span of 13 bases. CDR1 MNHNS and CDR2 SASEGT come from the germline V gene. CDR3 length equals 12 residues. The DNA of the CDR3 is TGTGCCAGTCAAGTGACGGTTTACGAGCAGTACTTC. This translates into CASQVTVYEQYF.

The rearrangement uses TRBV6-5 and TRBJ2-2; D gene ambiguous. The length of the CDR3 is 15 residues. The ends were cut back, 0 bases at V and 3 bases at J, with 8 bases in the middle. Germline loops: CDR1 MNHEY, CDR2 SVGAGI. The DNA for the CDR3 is TGTGCCAGCAGTTACTCAGGTTTCGACACCGGGGAGCTGTTTTTT. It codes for CASSYSGFDTGELFF.

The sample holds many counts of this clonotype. This chain's CDR3 is CASSLVSNQPQHF. The CDR3 nucleotides are TGTGCCAGCTCACTCGTCAGCAATCAGCCCCAGCATTTT. The chain has TRBV7-2 and TRBJ1-5, with no clear D. Germline V gives CDR1 SGHTA, CDR2 FQGNSA. The CDR3 is 13 residues long. Trimming took 8 bases from V and 1 from J, leaving 9 bases between them.

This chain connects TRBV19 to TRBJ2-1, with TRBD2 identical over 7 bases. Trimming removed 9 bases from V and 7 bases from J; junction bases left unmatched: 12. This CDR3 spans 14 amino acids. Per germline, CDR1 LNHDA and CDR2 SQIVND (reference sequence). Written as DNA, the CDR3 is TGTGCCAGCAAAGCGGGAAATGAGTGGAATGAGCAGTTCTTC. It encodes CASKAGNEWNEQFF.

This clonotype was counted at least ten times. The CDR3 sequence is CASSPTLETQYF. CDR3 DNA: TGTGCCAGCTCACCTACTCTGGAGACCCAGTACTTC. The rearrangement uses TRBV18 and TRBJ2-5; D not certain. Trimming left V 3 bases short and J 5 bases short, with 7 bases between. The CDR3 has 12 amino acids. The germline V gene has CDR1 KGHSH and CDR2 LQKENI. Based on the CDR3 plus reference TRBV18 and TRBJ2-5, the full variable domain is NAGVMQNPRHLVRRRGQEARLRCSPMKGHSHVYWYRQLPEEGLKFMVYLQKENIIDESGMPKERFSAEFPKEGPSILRIQQVVRGDSAAYFCASSPTLETQYFGPGTRLLVL.

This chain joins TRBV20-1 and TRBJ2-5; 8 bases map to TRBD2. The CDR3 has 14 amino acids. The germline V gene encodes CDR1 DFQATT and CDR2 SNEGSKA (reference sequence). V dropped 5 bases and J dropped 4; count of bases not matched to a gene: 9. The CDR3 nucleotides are TGCAGTGCTGTCACGGGGGGGTCTGGAGAGACCCAGTACTTC. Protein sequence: CSAVTGGSGETQYF.

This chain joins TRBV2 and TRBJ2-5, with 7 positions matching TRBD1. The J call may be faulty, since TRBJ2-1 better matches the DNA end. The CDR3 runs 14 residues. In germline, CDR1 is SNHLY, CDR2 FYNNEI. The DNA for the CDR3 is TGTGCCAGCACCGAAGGGACAGTGAACAATGAGCAGTTCTTC. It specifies CASTEGTVNNEQFF.

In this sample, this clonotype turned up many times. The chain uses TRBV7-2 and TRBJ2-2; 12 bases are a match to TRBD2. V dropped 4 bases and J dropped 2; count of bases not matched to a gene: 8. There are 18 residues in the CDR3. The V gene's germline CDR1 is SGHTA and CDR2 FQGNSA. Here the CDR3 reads CASSYGLAGIQNTGELFF. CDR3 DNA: TGTGCCAGCAGCTATGGACTAGCGGGAATCCAAAACACCGGGGAGCTGTTTTTT.

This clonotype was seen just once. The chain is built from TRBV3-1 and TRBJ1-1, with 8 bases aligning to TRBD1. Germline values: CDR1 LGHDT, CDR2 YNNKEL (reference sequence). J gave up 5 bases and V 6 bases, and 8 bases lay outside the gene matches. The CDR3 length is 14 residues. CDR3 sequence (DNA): TGTGCCAGCAGTCAAACAGGGGGTATGACTGAAGCTTTCTTT. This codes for CASSQTGGMTEAFF.

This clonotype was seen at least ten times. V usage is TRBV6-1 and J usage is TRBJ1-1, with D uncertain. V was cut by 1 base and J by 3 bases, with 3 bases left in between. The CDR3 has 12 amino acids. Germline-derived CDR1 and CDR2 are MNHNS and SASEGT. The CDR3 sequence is CASSEVDTEAFF. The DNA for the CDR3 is TGTGCCAGCAGTGAAGTAGACACTGAAGCTTTCTTT.

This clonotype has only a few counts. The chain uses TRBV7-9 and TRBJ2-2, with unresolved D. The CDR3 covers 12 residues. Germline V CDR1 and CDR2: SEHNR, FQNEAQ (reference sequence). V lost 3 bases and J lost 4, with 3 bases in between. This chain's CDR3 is CASSFTTGELFF. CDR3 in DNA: TGTGCCAGCAGCTTTACCACCGGGGAGCTGTTTTTT.

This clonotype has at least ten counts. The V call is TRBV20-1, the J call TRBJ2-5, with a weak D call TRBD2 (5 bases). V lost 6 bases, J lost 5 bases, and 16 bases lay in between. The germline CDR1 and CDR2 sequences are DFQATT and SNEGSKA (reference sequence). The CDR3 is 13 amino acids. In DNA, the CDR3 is TGCAGTGCCCTGGAGGTTAGTCGGGAGACCCAGTACTTC. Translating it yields CSALEVSRETQYF.

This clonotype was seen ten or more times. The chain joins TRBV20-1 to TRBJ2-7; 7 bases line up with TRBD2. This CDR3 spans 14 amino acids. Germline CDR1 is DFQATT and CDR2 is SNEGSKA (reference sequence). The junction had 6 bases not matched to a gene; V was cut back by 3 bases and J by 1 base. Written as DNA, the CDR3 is TGCAGTGCTAGCCTGGGGGACTATTCCTACGAGCAGTACTTC. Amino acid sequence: CSASLGDYSYEQYF.

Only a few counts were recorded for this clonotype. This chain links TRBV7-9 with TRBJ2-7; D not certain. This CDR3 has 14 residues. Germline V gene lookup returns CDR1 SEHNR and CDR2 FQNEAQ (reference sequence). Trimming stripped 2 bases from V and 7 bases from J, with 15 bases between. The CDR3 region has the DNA TGTGCCAGCAGCTTACAAGCCGCAGGTGATGAGCAGTACTTC. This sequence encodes CASSLQAAGDEQYF.

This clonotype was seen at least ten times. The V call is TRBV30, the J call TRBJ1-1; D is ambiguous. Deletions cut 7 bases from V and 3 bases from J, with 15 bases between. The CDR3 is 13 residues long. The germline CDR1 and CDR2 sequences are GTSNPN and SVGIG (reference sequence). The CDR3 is CAYRTDGYTEAFF. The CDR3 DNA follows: TGTGCCTACAGAACGGATGGGTACACTGAAGCTTTCTTT. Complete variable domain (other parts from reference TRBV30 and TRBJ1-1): SQTIHQWPATLVQPVGSPLSLECTVEGTSNPNLYWYRQAAGRGLQLLFYSVGIGQISSEVPQNLSASRPQDRQFILSSKKLLLSDSGFYLCAYRTDGYTEAFFGQGTRLTVV.

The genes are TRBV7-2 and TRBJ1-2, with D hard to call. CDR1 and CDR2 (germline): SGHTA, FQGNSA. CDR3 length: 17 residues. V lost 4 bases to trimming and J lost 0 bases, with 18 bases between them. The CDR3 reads CASSSRAATQANYGYTF. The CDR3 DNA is TGTGCCAGCAGCTCAAGGGCAGCCACACAAGCTAACTATGGCTACACCTTC.

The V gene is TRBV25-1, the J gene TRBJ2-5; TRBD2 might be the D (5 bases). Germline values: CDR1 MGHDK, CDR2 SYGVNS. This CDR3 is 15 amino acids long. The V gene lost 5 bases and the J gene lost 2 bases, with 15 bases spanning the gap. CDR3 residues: CASSSGNPGQETQYF. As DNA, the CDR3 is TGTGCCAGCAGTTCCGGGAACCCGGGGCAAGAGACCCAGTACTTC. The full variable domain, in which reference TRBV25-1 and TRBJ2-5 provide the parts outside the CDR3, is EADIYQTPRYLVIGTGKKITLECSQTMGHDKMYWYQQDPGMELHLIHYSYGVNSTEKGDLSSESTVSRIRTEHFPLTLESARPSHTSQYLCASSSGNPGQETQYFGPGTRLLVL.

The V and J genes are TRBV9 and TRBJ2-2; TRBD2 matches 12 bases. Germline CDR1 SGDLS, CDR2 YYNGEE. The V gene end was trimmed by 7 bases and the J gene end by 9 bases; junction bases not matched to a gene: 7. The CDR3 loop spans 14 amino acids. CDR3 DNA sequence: TGTGCCAGCGGTGGGACTAGCGGGCACCGGGAGCTGTTTTTT. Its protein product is CASGGTSGHRELFF.

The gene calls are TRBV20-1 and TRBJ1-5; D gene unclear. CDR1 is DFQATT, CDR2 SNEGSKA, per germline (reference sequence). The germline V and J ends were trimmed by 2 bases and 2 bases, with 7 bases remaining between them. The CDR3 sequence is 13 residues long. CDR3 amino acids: CSARQGGNQPQHF. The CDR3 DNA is TGCAGTGCTAGACAAGGCGGCAATCAGCCCCAGCATTTT.

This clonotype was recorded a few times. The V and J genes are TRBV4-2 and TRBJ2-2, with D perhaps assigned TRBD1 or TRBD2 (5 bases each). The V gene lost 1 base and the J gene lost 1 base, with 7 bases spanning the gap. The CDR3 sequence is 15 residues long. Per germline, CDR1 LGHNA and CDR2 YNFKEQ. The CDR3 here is CASSQVGRNTGELFF. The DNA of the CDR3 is TGTGCCAGCAGCCAAGTGGGACGGAACACCGGGGAGCTGTTTTTT.

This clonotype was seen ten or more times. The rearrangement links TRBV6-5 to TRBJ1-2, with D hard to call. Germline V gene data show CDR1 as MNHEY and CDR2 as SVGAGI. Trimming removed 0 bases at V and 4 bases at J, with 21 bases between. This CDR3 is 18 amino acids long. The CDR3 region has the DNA TGTGCCAGCAGTTACTCGGGAAGCTCGCTCTCCTCCACCTATGGCTACACCTTC. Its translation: CASSYSGSSLSSTYGYTF.

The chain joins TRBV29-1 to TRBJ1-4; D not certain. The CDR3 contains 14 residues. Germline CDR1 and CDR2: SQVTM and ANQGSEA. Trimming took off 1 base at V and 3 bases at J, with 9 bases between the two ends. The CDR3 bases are TGCAGCGTTGAAGCTCGACCATCTAATGAAAAACTGTTTTTT. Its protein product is CSVEARPSNEKLFF.

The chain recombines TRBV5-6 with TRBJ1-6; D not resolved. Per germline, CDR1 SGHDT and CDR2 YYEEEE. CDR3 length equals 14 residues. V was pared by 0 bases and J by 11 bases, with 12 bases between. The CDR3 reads CASSLATTQPPLHF. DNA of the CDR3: TGTGCCAGCAGCTTGGCGACGACCCAACCACCCCTCCACTTT.

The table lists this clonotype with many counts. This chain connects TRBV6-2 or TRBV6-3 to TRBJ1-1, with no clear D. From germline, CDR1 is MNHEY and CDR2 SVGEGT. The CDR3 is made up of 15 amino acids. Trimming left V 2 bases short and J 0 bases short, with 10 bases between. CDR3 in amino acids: CASSYDVGLNTEAFF. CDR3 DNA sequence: TGTGCCAGCAGTTACGACGTCGGCCTGAACACTGAAGCTTTCTTT.

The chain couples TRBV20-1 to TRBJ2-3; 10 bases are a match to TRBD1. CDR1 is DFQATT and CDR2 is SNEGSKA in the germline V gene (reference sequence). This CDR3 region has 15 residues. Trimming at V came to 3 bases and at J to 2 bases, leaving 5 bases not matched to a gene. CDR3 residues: CSASPGTGVTDTQYF. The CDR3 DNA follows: TGCAGTGCTAGCCCCGGGACAGGGGTCACAGATACGCAGTATTTT.

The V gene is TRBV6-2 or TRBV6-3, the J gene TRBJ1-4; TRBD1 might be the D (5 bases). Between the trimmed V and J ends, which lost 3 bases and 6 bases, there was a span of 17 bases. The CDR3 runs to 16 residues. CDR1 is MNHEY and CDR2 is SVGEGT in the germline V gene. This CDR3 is CASSYGLSGRDEKLFF. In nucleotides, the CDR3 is TGTGCCAGCAGTTATGGCCTCTCCGGCAGGGATGAAAAACTGTTTTTT.

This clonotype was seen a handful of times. CDR3 nucleotides: TGCGCCAGCAGCTTGGGTTTTTGGGTGAACCACACTGAAGCTTTCTTT. Protein sequence: CASSLGFWVNHTEAFF. The V gene is TRBV5-1, the J gene TRBJ1-1, with D hard to call. The V gene lost 0 bases and the J gene lost 3 bases, with 15 bases spanning the gap. Per the germline V gene, CDR1 is SGHRS and CDR2 is YFSETQ. The CDR3 totals 16 residues.

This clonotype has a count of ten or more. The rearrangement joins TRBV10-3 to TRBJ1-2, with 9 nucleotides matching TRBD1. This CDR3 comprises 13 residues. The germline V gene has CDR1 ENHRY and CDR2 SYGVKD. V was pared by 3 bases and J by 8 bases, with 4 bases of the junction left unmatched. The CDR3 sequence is CAISDGTGYGYTF. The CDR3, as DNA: TGTGCCATCAGTGACGGGACAGGGTACGGCTACACCTTC.

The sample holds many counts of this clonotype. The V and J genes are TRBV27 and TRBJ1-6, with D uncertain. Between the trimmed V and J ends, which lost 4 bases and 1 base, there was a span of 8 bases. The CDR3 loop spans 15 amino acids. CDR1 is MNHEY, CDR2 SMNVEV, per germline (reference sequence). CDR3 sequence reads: CASSSPGSYNSPLHF. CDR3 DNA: TGTGCCAGCAGTTCCCCGGGGTCCTATAATTCACCCCTCCACTTT.

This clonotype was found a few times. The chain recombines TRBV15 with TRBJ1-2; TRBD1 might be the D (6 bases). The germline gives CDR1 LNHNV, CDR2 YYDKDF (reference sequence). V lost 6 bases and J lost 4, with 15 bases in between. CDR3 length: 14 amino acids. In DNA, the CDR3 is TGTGCCACCAGTCCTACTAGGGACACCTATGGCTACACCTTC. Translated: CATSPTRDTYGYTF.